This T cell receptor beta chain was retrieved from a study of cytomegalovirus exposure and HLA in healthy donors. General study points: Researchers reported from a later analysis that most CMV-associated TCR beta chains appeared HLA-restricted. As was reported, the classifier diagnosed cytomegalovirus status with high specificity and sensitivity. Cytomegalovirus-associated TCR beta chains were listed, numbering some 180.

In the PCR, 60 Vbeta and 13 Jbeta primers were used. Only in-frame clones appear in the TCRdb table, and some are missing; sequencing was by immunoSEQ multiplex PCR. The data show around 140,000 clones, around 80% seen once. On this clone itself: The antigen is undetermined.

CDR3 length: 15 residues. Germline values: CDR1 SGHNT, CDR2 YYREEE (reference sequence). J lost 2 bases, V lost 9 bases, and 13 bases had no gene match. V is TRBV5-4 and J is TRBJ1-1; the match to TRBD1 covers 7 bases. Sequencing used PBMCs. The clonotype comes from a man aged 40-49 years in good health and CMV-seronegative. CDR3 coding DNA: TGTGCCACCCAGGTGGGTGGGACAGTAAACACTGAAGCTTTCTTT. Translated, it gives CATQVGGTVNTEAFF.